This T cell receptor beta chain was retrieved from a study of shared clonotypes between healthy human individuals. Whole-study context: The cohort comprised a couple of women and three men. Their ages spanned 18 to 49 years.

Using ten immunoSEQ deep assay plates, investigators sequenced unsorted PBMC DNA. Produced via immunoSEQ multiplex PCR; TCRdb's table is partial and in-frame only. The data contain fewer than 650,000 clones, roughly four fifths of them seen just once; the ten biggest clones take up about 12%. Germline loops: CDR1 SGDLS, CDR2 YYNGEE. This CDR3 comprises 14 residues. V was cut by 0 bases and J by 10 bases, with 14 bases left in between. Points on this clone: The antigen is not known.

Study-level findings and limits: Clonotype sharing among donors was expected to depend on sequencing depth.

This TCR was recovered from a woman between 40 and 50 years old in good health. Some clones in this sample may be carry-over from other donors' samples. The chain links TRBV9 to TRBJ2-1, with D perhaps given as TRBD1 or TRBD2 (6 bases each). The sequencing input was PBMCs. CDR3 sequence: CASSVATGAEEQFF. The CDR3 nucleotides read TGTGCCAGCAGCGTAGCTACGGGGGCGGAGGAGCAGTTCTTC.